Below are 29 T cell receptor beta chains sequenced from a single sample in a study of T cells in Graves' hyperthyroidism and ophthalmopathy. Researchers amplified the TCR beta CDR3 regions from RNA transcripts. RT-PCR in the first round (using the HTBI primer set) targeted the TCR CDR3. TCRdb itself ran the multiplex PCR reads through MiXCR, one entry per CDR3 protein. The sample yields about 410,000 distinct CDR3 sequences, around 15% seen once. Specimen: blood. The receptors originated from a young man with Graves' ophthalmopathy.

There are many counts of this clonotype. V usage is TRBV11-2 and J usage is TRBJ2-1; D gene unclear. CDR1 is SGHAT, CDR2 FQNNGV, per germline. V lost 1 base, J lost 7 bases, and 8 bases lay in between. CDR3 size: 13 residues. The CDR3 coding sequence is TGTGCCAGCAGCTTAGCGGCCTTTAATGAGCAGTTCTTC. This codes for CASSLAAFNEQFF.

About this clonotype itself: Mismatch with germline at one junction end may stem from a read error. V gene TRBV5-1 combines with J gene TRBJ2-3, with a possible D match to TRBD1 (6 bases). Germline loops: CDR1 SGHRS, CDR2 YFSETQ. The CDR3 contains 16 residues. The DNA of the CDR3 is TGTGCCAGCAGCTTGACCGGTCAGGGGTTAACAGATACGCAGTATTTT. This codes for CASSLTGQGLTDTQYF.

This clonotype showed up many times. The J gene is TRBJ1-6, the V gene TRBV6-5; D gene uncertain. This CDR3 spans 15 amino acids. Looked up from germline, CDR1 is MNHEY and CDR2 is SVGAGI. The V and J ends lost 2 bases and 10 bases respectively, with 15 bases between them. The CDR3 loop is CASSYLNGVRSPLHF. The CDR3 DNA sequence: TGTGCCAGCAGTTACCTGAACGGGGTTAGATCACCCCTCCACTTT.

This clonotype was picked up many times. V usage is TRBV29-1 and J usage is TRBJ2-7; the D gene is possibly TRBD1 (6 bases). Germline V gives CDR1 SQVTM, CDR2 ANQGSEA. The germline V and J ends were trimmed by 6 bases and 0 bases, with 15 bases remaining between them. CDR3 length equals 14 residues. CDR3 sequence reads: CSVVDSYSSYEQYF. In DNA form, the CDR3 reads TGCAGCGTCGTGGACAGTTATAGCTCCTACGAGCAGTACTTC.

This clonotype was counted only a few times. The chain is built from TRBV19 and TRBJ2-1; TRBD2 matches 12 bases. Germline CDR1 is LNHDA and CDR2 is SQIVND (reference sequence). This CDR3 region has 15 residues. The V segment lost 3 bases and the J segment 9 bases; nucleotides outside the gene matches: 6. CDR3 amino acids: CASSILLAGGVEQFF. The CDR3 nucleotides are TGTGCCAGTAGTATCTTACTAGCGGGAGGAGTTGAGCAGTTCTTC.

This clonotype came up many times. The chain has TRBV5-1 and TRBJ2-7; 7 positions match TRBD1. Losses at the gene ends were 0 bases for V and 0 bases for J; bases not matched to a gene: 6. This CDR3 spans 16 amino acids. Germline V gene lookup returns CDR1 SGHRS and CDR2 YFSETQ. CDR3 sequence (DNA): TGCGCCAGCAGCTTGGTCTCGGGACAGAACTCCTACGAGCAGTACTTC. It is translated as CASSLVSGQNSYEQYF.

This clonotype was detected only a few times. The rearrangement links TRBV18 to TRBJ1-2; D ambiguous. Trimming stripped 8 bases from V and 5 bases from J, with 15 bases between. Germline CDR1 and CDR2: KGHSH and LQKENI. The CDR3 extends over 13 amino acids. CDR3 sequence reads: CASRRREKYGYTF. Written as DNA, the CDR3 is TGTGCCAGCAGACGTCGGGAGAAGTATGGCTACACCTTC.

This clonotype came up many times. The chain combines TRBV20-1 with TRBJ2-1, with 7 bases identical to TRBD2. The CDR3 consists of 15 residues. The germline CDR1 and CDR2 sequences are DFQATT and SNEGSKA (reference sequence). J was trimmed by 1 base and V by 1 base; bases with no gene match: 4. In DNA, the CDR3 is TGCAGTGCTAGAGTTCCGGGACTATCCTACAATGAGCAGTTCTTC. It specifies CSARVPGLSYNEQFF.

This sequence joins TRBV29-1 and TRBJ1-1; D is perhaps TRBD1 (5 bases). The germline V and J ends were trimmed by 7 bases and 2 bases, with 11 bases remaining between them. The CDR3 consists of 12 residues. Germline V CDR1 and CDR2: SQVTM, ANQGSEA. The DNA for the CDR3 is TGCAGCGCTGGACACATAAACACTGAAGCTTTCTTT. Translating it yields CSAGHINTEAFF.

The table lists this clonotype with many counts. The chain is built from TRBV6-1 and TRBJ2-5, with 8 bases that match TRBD1. The germline CDR1 and CDR2 sequences are MNHNS and SASEGT. J was trimmed by 1 base and V by 5 bases; bases with no gene match: 6. This CDR3 has 15 residues. The CDR3 reads CASSHQTGAQETQYF. CDR3 coding DNA: TGTGCCAGCAGTCACCAGACAGGGGCCCAAGAGACCCAGTACTTC.

Regarding this clonotype: Just one base apart from a much larger clone, this may be a read error. The rearrangement joins TRBV20-1 to TRBJ1-1; D ambiguous. CDR3 size: 11 residues. CDR1 DFQATT and CDR2 SNEGSKA come from the germline V gene (reference sequence). The CDR3 here is CSAPGSTETFF. CDR3 coding DNA: TGCAGTGCTCCCGGAAGCACTGAAACTTTCTTT.

A few counts support this clonotype. The J gene is TRBJ2-7, the V gene TRBV6-5; 8 nucleotides align to TRBD2. The CDR3 extends over 16 amino acids. The junction had 10 bases not matched to a gene; V was cut back by 4 bases and J by 2 bases. Germline V gene data show CDR1 as MNHEY and CDR2 as SVGAGI. The CDR3 loop is CASSWGLRGDPYEQYF. The CDR3 DNA sequence: TGTGCCAGCAGTTGGGGACTGCGGGGGGACCCCTACGAGCAGTACTTC.

This clonotype appeared many times. This chain links TRBV11-2 with TRBJ1-2; no clear D gene. This CDR3 is 15 amino acids long. Trimming pared 6 bases from V and 3 bases from J, leaving 17 bases between. The V gene's germline CDR1 is SGHAT and CDR2 FQNNGV. CDR3 in amino acids: CASRTKLGIHYGYTF. The DNA for the CDR3 is TGTGCCAGCAGAACAAAATTAGGGATTCACTATGGCTACACCTTC.

The chain uses TRBV10-3 and TRBJ2-3; 8 bases fit TRBD1. Germline values: CDR1 ENHRY, CDR2 SYGVKD. The CDR3 has 15 amino acids. The ends lost 8 bases at V and 3 bases at J; junction bases unmatched: 10. The CDR3 is CAISARGQGTDTQYF. DNA of the CDR3: TGTGCCATCTCTGCTCGCGGACAGGGTACAGATACGCAGTATTTT.

At least ten counts were recorded for this clonotype. The gene calls are TRBV7-9 and TRBJ2-3; unclear D gene. The CDR3 is made up of 13 amino acids. The germline V gene has CDR1 SEHNR and CDR2 FQNEAQ (reference sequence). V was trimmed by 2 bases and J by 6 bases, leaving 9 bases between them. The CDR3 nucleotides read TGTGCCAGCAGCTTACTACAAGGGGATACGCAGTATTTT. It codes for CASSLLQGDTQYF.

The table lists this clonotype with many counts. This sequence joins TRBV11-2 and TRBJ2-2; 9 bases align to TRBD2. CDR1 and CDR2 from the germline V gene are SGHAT and FQNNGV. The CDR3 has 15 residues. V shed 7 bases, J shed 4 bases, and the junction held 7 bases outside the gene matches. As DNA, the CDR3 is TGTGCCAGCACTAGACTAGCGGAAATCACCGGGGAGCTGTTTTTT. Amino acids: CASTRLAEITGELFF.

This clonotype has ten or more counts. The rearrangement joins TRBV3-1 to TRBJ2-3; the D is unclear. Trimming took off 5 bases at V and 4 bases at J, with 7 bases between the two ends. The CDR3 has 12 amino acids. Germline lookup yields CDR1 LGHDT and CDR2 YNNKEL (reference sequence). CDR3 sequence: CASSYQSDTQYF. The CDR3, as DNA: TGTGCCAGCAGCTACCAATCAGATACGCAGTATTTT.

This clonotype was recorded many times. The chain joins TRBV7-8 to TRBJ2-7; D gene unclear. The CDR3 runs to 16 residues. Germline V lookup: CDR1 SGHVS, CDR2 FQNEAQ. Deletions cut 0 bases from V and 5 bases from J, with 17 bases between. This chain's CDR3 is CASSLARFWGKDEQYF. CDR3 DNA: TGTGCCAGCAGCTTAGCCCGCTTCTGGGGTAAGGACGAGCAGTACTTC.

The chain recombines TRBV7-2 with TRBJ2-7; 9 bases align to TRBD2. The CDR3 extends over 18 amino acids. Germline V gives CDR1 SGHTA, CDR2 FQGNSA. With V trimmed by 0 bases and J by 0 bases, 9 bases remained unmatched. The CDR3 loop is CASSLARASGVSSYEQYF. CDR3 in DNA: TGTGCCAGCAGCTTAGCAAGGGCTAGCGGGGTTAGCTCCTACGAGCAGTACTTC.

This clonotype was detected ten times or more. The J gene is TRBJ2-7, the V gene TRBV7-2; D remains unclear. Trimming removed 7 bases from V and 1 base from J, with 11 bases in between. The CDR3 is 13 amino acids. Germline CDR1 is SGHTA and CDR2 is FQGNSA. The CDR3 bases are TGTGCCAGCACCCGAGAGGATTCCTACGAGCAGTACTTC. It codes for CASTREDSYEQYF.

This clonotype was counted between two and nine times. The gene calls are TRBV9 and TRBJ2-2; TRBD1 is a possible D gene (5 bases). The CDR3 is 16 amino acids. The V end was cut by 5 bases, the J end by 6 bases, with 20 bases between. In germline, CDR1 is SGDLS, CDR2 YYNGEE. The CDR3 DNA reads TGTGCCAGCAGAGCAAGGTCTCAGGGCCAGTCCGGGGAGCTGTTTTTT. Its protein is CASRARSQGQSGELFF.

This clonotype turned up a few times. J is TRBJ1-1 and V is TRBV7-9, with D possibly being TRBD1 (6 bases). Germline CDR1 reads SEHNR; CDR2 reads FQNEAQ (reference sequence). This CDR3 contains 13 residues. V was cut by 6 bases and J by 4 bases, with 12 bases left in between. The CDR3 DNA follows: TGTGCCAGCAGGGGCAAGGGGGGCACTGAAGCTTTCTTT. Its protein product is CASRGKGGTEAFF.

At least ten counts were recorded for this clonotype. The chain links TRBV7-2 to TRBJ2-1; 9 nucleotides align to TRBD2. This CDR3 has 16 amino acids. After removal of 1 base from V and 4 bases from J, the junction contained 5 bases not matched to a gene. Germline V gene lookup returns CDR1 SGHTA and CDR2 FQGNSA. In DNA form, the CDR3 reads TGTGCCAGCAGCTTAGTGCGGGGGGGCTTTTACAATGAGCAGTTCTTC. It specifies CASSLVRGGFYNEQFF.

This clonotype showed up many times. V gene TRBV11-3 combines with J gene TRBJ2-7; a possible D gene is TRBD2 (6 bases). Trimming shortened V by 1 base and J by 5 bases, and 9 bases separated the two germline ends. There are 13 residues in the CDR3. CDR1 and CDR2 (germline): SGHNT, YENEEA. In DNA form, the CDR3 reads TGTGCCAGCAGCTTAGCCGGGACTCACGAGCAGTACTTC. Its protein product is CASSLAGTHEQYF.

The sample holds a few counts of this clonotype. V and J are TRBV7-9 and TRBJ2-7; D may be TRBD2 (5 bases). Germline-derived CDR1 and CDR2 are SEHNR and FQNEAQ (reference sequence). V was cut by 7 bases and J by 4 bases, with 14 bases left in between. The CDR3 totals 13 residues. The CDR3 loop is CASNPGISYEQYF. CDR3 nucleotides: TGTGCCAGCAACCCCGGGATCTCGTACGAGCAGTACTTC.

Many counts were recorded for this clonotype. The chain links TRBV20-1 to TRBJ1-2, with D possibly TRBD1 on 5 matching bases. Trimming removed 6 bases from V and 3 bases from J, with 14 bases in between. This CDR3 has 13 amino acids. CDR1 and CDR2 from the germline V gene are DFQATT and SNEGSKA (reference sequence). The CDR3 region has the DNA TGCAGTGCCCTACCCCAGACAGACTATGGCTACACCTTC. Residues: CSALPQTDYGYTF.

This clonotype was seen more than once but under ten times. The genes are TRBV4-1 and TRBJ2-3, with D perhaps TRBD1 or TRBD2 (5 bases each). CDR3 size: 16 residues. V was clipped by 1 base and J by 0 bases, with 11 bases between them. Germline V gives CDR1 MGHRA, CDR2 YSYEKL. The CDR3, as DNA: TGCGCCAGCAGCCAAGGGGGGTGGACCAGCACAGATACGCAGTATTTT. It encodes CASSQGGWTSTDTQYF.

This chain connects TRBV19 to TRBJ1-1; D gene ambiguous. The CDR3 loop spans 13 amino acids. The ends were cut back, 3 bases at V and 4 bases at J, with 9 bases in the middle. The germline V gene encodes CDR1 LNHDA and CDR2 SQIVND (reference sequence). DNA of the CDR3: TGTGCCAGTAGTATTTCGAGGCCCACTGAAGCTTTCTTT. Protein: CASSISRPTEAFF.

The J gene is TRBJ2-5, the V gene TRBV10-3; 7 nucleotides line up with TRBD2. V shed 11 bases, J shed 0 bases, and the junction held 3 bases outside the gene matches. Per germline, CDR1 ENHRY and CDR2 SYGVKD. CDR3 length: 12 amino acids. The CDR3 sequence is CASSGNQETQYF. CDR3 DNA sequence: TGTGCCTCAAGCGGGAACCAAGAGACCCAGTACTTC.